This entry lists 26 T cell receptor beta chains sequenced from one sample in a study of breast tumors, draining lymph nodes, adjacent tissues. Samples came from axillary lymph nodes draining the breast cancer. Each CDR3 protein is one row after TCRdb ran MiXCR on the multiplex PCR reads. The sample carries some 150,000 distinct CDR3 sequences, about a fifth recorded once. Source material: axillary lymph node tissue. The receptors come from a female donor with breast cancer. Some clones in this sample may be carry-over from other donors' samples.

This clonotype was seen ten or more times. V gene TRBV18 combines with J gene TRBJ2-1, with D perhaps being TRBD1 or TRBD2 (5 bases each). In germline, CDR1 is KGHSH, CDR2 LQKENI. This CDR3 has 13 residues. V was clipped by 3 bases and J by 6 bases, with 9 bases between them. The CDR3, as DNA: TGTGCCAGCTCACCTCCTGGGGGCAATGAGCAGTTCTTC. Residues: CASSPPGGNEQFF. The whole variable domain, remainder taken from reference TRBV18 and TRBJ2-1, is NAGVMQNPRHLVRRRGQEARLRCSPMKGHSHVYWYRQLPEEGLKFMVYLQKENIIDESGMPKERFSAEFPKEGPSILRIQQVVRGDSAAYFCASSPPGGNEQFFGPGTRLTVL.

At least ten counts were recorded for this clonotype. This chain connects TRBV28 to TRBJ2-7; the match to TRBD1 covers 11 bases. Germline CDR1 is MDHEN and CDR2 is SYDVKM. V gave up 2 bases and J gave up 2 bases; unmatched junction bases: 8. The CDR3 is 17 residues long. This CDR3 reads CASSLRGGTGGAYEQYF. The CDR3 coding sequence is TGTGCCAGCAGTTTAAGAGGGGGGACAGGGGGAGCCTACGAGCAGTACTTC.

This clonotype was picked up many times. This chain connects TRBV15 to TRBJ2-3, with D perhaps being TRBD1 or TRBD2 (6 bases each). The CDR3 is 14 amino acids. Germline V gives CDR1 LNHNV, CDR2 YYDKDF (reference sequence). Trimming took 6 bases from V and 0 from J, leaving 10 bases between them. This CDR3 is CATRGGRSTDTQYF. As DNA, the CDR3 is TGTGCCACCAGGGGGGGCCGAAGCACAGATACGCAGTATTTT.

The sample holds many counts of this clonotype. V and J are TRBV9 and TRBJ2-3; 12 bases fit TRBD2. The CDR3 runs to 16 residues. Unmatched junction bases numbered 2, after V lost 3 bases and J lost 0 bases. CDR1 is SGDLS and CDR2 is YYNGEE in the germline V gene. Written as DNA, the CDR3 is TGTGCCAGCAGCGCCCTAGCGGGAGGGAGCACAGATACGCAGTATTTT. Translated, it gives CASSALAGGSTDTQYF.

This clonotype was detected a few times. The rearrangement joins TRBV12-3 or TRBV12-4 to TRBJ2-5, with a possible D match to TRBD1 (6 bases). V shed 2 bases and J shed 6 bases, with 16 bases lying between them. This CDR3 has 15 amino acids. CDR3 sequence reads: CASSLSPGVGKTQYF. As DNA, the CDR3 is TGTGCCAGCAGTTTATCCCCAGGGGTCGGGAAGACCCAGTACTTC.

As concerns this clonotype: One base away lies a much larger clone, so this may be a sequencing read error. This chain joins TRBV30 and TRBJ2-7, with a weak D call TRBD2 (5 bases). The CDR3 totals 14 residues. Per the germline V gene, CDR1 is GTSNPN and CDR2 is SVGIG (reference sequence). The V gene lost 5 bases and the J gene lost 7 bases, with 21 bases spanning the gap. CDR3 nucleotides: TGTGCCTGGGGTAGAGCGGCTCGACTTAGGGAGCAGTACTTC. This gives the protein CAWGRAARLREQYF.

This clonotype was counted ten times or more. This chain uses TRBV24-1 with TRBJ2-3, with D perhaps given as TRBD1 or TRBD2 (5 bases each). Germline CDR1 and CDR2: KGHDR and SFDVKD. This CDR3 is 15 amino acids long. V lost 4 bases, J lost 2 bases, and 12 bases lay in between. The CDR3 DNA sequence: TGTGCCACCAGTGAACCCGGGACCTACACAGATACGCAGTATTTT. Translated, it gives CATSEPGTYTDTQYF.

The V gene is TRBV12-3 or TRBV12-4, the J gene TRBJ1-1; possible D gene TRBD1, 5 bases. The CDR3 covers 14 residues. V gave up 3 bases and J gave up 3 bases, with 11 bases separating them. CDR3 amino acids: CASSLGGGYTEAFF. CDR3 DNA sequence: TGTGCCAGCAGTTTGGGGGGGGGATACACTGAAGCTTTCTTT.

This clonotype was observed a handful of times. This chain uses TRBV19 with TRBJ2-2, with unresolved D. V was shortened by 3 bases and J by 6 bases, with 8 bases between the two germline ends. This CDR3 comprises 13 residues. Germline CDR1 reads LNHDA; CDR2 reads SQIVND (reference sequence). The CDR3 nucleotides read TGTGCCAGTAGTATTTTCTACCCCGGGGAGCTGTTTTTT. The encoded protein is CASSIFYPGELFF. The entire variable domain, with the rest obtained from reference TRBV19 and TRBJ2-2, is as follows: DGGITQSPKYLFRKEGQNVTLSCEQNLNHDAMYWYRQDPGQGLRLIYYSQIVNDFQKGDIAEGYSVSREKKESFPLTVTSAQKNPTAFYLCASSIFYPGELFFGEGSRLTVL.

This clonotype was counted at least ten times. The rearrangement uses TRBV6-1 and TRBJ1-5; 11 bases are shared with TRBD1. Germline CDR1 is MNHNS and CDR2 is SASEGT. The CDR3 spans 15 residues. V gave up 4 bases and J gave up 7 bases; unmatched junction bases: 6. CDR3 amino acids: CASSGGTGGQQPQHF. The CDR3 DNA sequence: TGTGCCAGCAGTGGGGGGACAGGGGGTCAACAGCCCCAGCATTTT.

With respect to this clonotype: Given a much more abundant clone one base away, this may be a read error. The V and J genes are TRBV7-8 and TRBJ2-2; 10 bases align to TRBD2. CDR1 SGHVS and CDR2 FQNEAQ come from the germline V gene. The CDR3 contains 17 residues. The CDR3 bases are TGTGCCGGCAGCCAACCCACTAGCGGGGTGAACACCGGGGAGCTGTTTTTT. Its translation: CAGSQPTSGVNTGELFF.

Ten or more counts support this clonotype. At one of its ends the junction is not consistent with the germline gene, which may arise from a read error. This chain links TRBV19 with TRBJ2-1; D is unclear. Germline V gene sequence: CDR1 LNHDA, CDR2 SQIVND (reference sequence). The CDR3 has 16 residues. The CDR3 loop reads CASSYQTRRTYNEQFF. CDR3 in DNA: TGTGCCAGTAGTTACCAGACCAGACGGACGTACAATGAACAGTTCTTC.

Notes on this clonotype: Given a much more abundant clone one base away, this may be a read error. The rearrangement links TRBV30 to TRBJ2-3; 10 positions agree with TRBD1. Looked up from germline, CDR1 is GTSNPN and CDR2 is SVGIG (reference sequence). The CDR3 has 13 residues. This CDR3 reads CARSVGTGERQYF. As DNA, the CDR3 is TGTGCCCGGAGTGTAGGGACAGGGGAACGGCAGTATTTT.

This clonotype was found many times. V is TRBV25-1 and J is TRBJ1-6; 9 bases are a match to TRBD1. CDR1 is MGHDK, CDR2 SYGVNS, per germline. The CDR3 consists of 15 residues. Trimming cost V 2 bases and J 9 bases; bases outside gene matches: 5. CDR3 sequence reads: CASSEKGTGSSPLHF. In DNA form, the CDR3 reads TGTGCCAGCAGTGAAAAGGGGACAGGGAGTTCACCCCTCCACTTT.

This clonotype was counted between two and nine times. A read error may be the cause here, since a much bigger clone is one base away. This chain links TRBV10-3 with TRBJ1-3; D is ambiguous. The CDR3 length is 14 residues. V was trimmed by 6 bases and J by 3 bases, leaving 12 bases between them. The germline V gene encodes CDR1 ENHRY and CDR2 SYGVKD. The CDR3 coding sequence is TGTGCCATCAGAGAAGACGGATTTGGAAACACCATATATTTT. The encoded protein is CAIREDGFGNTIYF.

This clonotype was picked up many times. V and J are TRBV6-5 and TRBJ2-2; D might be TRBD2 (6 bases). CDR3 length: 15 residues. The V end lost 5 bases, the J end lost 2 bases, and 12 bases lay between the germline ends. Germline values: CDR1 MNHEY, CDR2 SVGAGI. The CDR3 here is CASSRTGLNTGELFF. The CDR3 DNA reads TGTGCCAGCAGTCGGACCGGACTAAACACCGGGGAGCTGTTTTTT.

This chain connects TRBV19 to TRBJ2-3; 8 nucleotides align to TRBD2. Trimming removed 4 bases from V and 1 base from J; junction bases left unmatched: 7. CDR1 LNHDA and CDR2 SQIVND come from the germline V gene (reference sequence). This CDR3 is built from 16 residues. DNA of the CDR3: TGTGCCAGTAGTAGCCCTCGGCGGGGGGGCACAGATACGCAGTATTTT. It translates to CASSSPRRGGTDTQYF.

The V and J genes are TRBV30 and TRBJ1-3; maybe TRBD1 (5 bases). The CDR3 totals 17 residues. CDR1 is GTSNPN and CDR2 is SVGIG in the germline V gene (reference sequence). With 5 bases removed from V and 0 bases from J, the gap between germline ends came to 20 bases. The CDR3 loop is CAWQSRDALRSGNTIYF. The DNA of the CDR3 is TGTGCCTGGCAAAGCCGGGACGCCCTTCGCTCTGGAAACACCATATATTTT.

At least ten counts were recorded for this clonotype. Its ends do not fully match the called genes, so a read error is possible. The genes are TRBV29-1 and TRBJ2-1, with a possible D match to TRBD2 (6 bases). The germline V gene has CDR1 SQVTM and CDR2 ANQGSEA. This CDR3 is 14 amino acids long. The CDR3 DNA reads as TGCAGCGTTGAAGTCAAGCGGGCCACCCCGGAGGAGGTCTTC. Its translation: CSVEVKRATPEEVF.

Regarding this clonotype: A much larger clone differs from this one at a single base, so this may be a read error. The conserved phenylalanine or tryptophan normally closing the CDR3 is absent here, so this likely arose from a read error. Here the CDR3 reads CASSVGLGAYGYTS. In DNA, the CDR3 is TGTGCCAGCAGCGTAGGGCTGGGGGCCTATGGCTACACCTCC. The rearrangement uses TRBV9 and TRBJ1-2; TRBD1 might be the D (6 bases). V gave up 0 bases and J gave up 4 bases, with 10 bases separating them. CDR3 length: 14 residues. CDR1 and CDR2 from the germline V gene are SGDLS and YYNGEE.

As concerns this clonotype: A much larger clone lies a single base off, so this may be a read error. The rearrangement joins TRBV5-6 to TRBJ1-2; 7 bases are shared with TRBD1. In germline, CDR1 is SGHDT, CDR2 YYEEEE. This CDR3 spans 13 amino acids. The CDR3 DNA follows: TGTGCCGGCAGCCCGACAGGGAACTATGGCTACACCTTC. Translated: CAGSPTGNYGYTF.

There are a few counts of this clonotype. This chain connects TRBV28 to TRBJ1-2, with D possibly matching TRBD1 (5 bases). Germline V gene lookup returns CDR1 MDHEN and CDR2 SYDVKM. Trimming stripped 1 base from V and 2 bases from J, with 11 bases between. The CDR3 length is 15 residues. In DNA, the CDR3 is TGTGCCAGCAGTTTATATGTCCCAGGGAACTATGGCTACACCTTC. This codes for CASSLYVPGNYGYTF.

This clonotype was found many times. The rearrangement joins TRBV3-1 to TRBJ1-5; D possibly corresponds to TRBD1 (5 bases). CDR3 length: 15 amino acids. V was pared by 2 bases and J by 3 bases, with 11 bases between. In germline, CDR1 is LGHDT, CDR2 YNNKEL (reference sequence). CDR3 sequence reads: CASSQRAGDNQPQHF. The DNA for the CDR3 is TGTGCCAGCAGCCAACGAGCGGGGGACAATCAGCCCCAGCATTTT.

This clonotype was seen at least ten times. The rearrangement joins TRBV7-8 to TRBJ2-1; 9 bases agree with TRBD2. After removal of 2 bases from V and 10 bases from J, the junction contained 9 bases not matched to a gene. This CDR3 spans 15 amino acids. Per germline, CDR1 SGHVS and CDR2 FQNEAQ. The CDR3 sequence: CASSLTPSGTGEQFF. The CDR3 nucleotides are TGTGCCAGCAGCTTAACGCCTAGCGGGACGGGAGAGCAGTTCTTC.

This clonotype was counted at least ten times. The rearrangement links TRBV2 to TRBJ2-5; D not resolved. The CDR3 sequence is 12 residues long. With 4 bases removed from V and 3 bases from J, the gap between germline ends came to 6 bases. The germline CDR1 and CDR2 sequences are SNHLY and FYNNEI. The CDR3 here is CASSALKETQYF. Here the CDR3 DNA reads TGTGCCAGCAGTGCACTAAAAGAGACCCAGTACTTC. Complete variable domain (other parts from reference TRBV2 and TRBJ2-5): EPEVTQTPSHQVTQMGQEVILRCVPISNHLYFYWYRQILGQKVEFLVSFYNNEISEKSEIFDDQFSVERPDGSNFTLKIRSTKLEDSAMYFCASSALKETQYFGPGTRLLVL.

There are many counts of this clonotype. The rearrangement joins TRBV5-1 to TRBJ2-2; D perhaps matches TRBD1 (5 bases). Trimming stripped 4 bases from V and 1 base from J, with 11 bases between. The CDR3 covers 15 residues. Germline CDR1 and CDR2: SGHRS and YFSETQ. The CDR3 protein is CASSHRQLNTGELFF. DNA of the CDR3: TGCGCCAGCAGCCACCGACAGCTGAACACCGGGGAGCTGTTTTTT.